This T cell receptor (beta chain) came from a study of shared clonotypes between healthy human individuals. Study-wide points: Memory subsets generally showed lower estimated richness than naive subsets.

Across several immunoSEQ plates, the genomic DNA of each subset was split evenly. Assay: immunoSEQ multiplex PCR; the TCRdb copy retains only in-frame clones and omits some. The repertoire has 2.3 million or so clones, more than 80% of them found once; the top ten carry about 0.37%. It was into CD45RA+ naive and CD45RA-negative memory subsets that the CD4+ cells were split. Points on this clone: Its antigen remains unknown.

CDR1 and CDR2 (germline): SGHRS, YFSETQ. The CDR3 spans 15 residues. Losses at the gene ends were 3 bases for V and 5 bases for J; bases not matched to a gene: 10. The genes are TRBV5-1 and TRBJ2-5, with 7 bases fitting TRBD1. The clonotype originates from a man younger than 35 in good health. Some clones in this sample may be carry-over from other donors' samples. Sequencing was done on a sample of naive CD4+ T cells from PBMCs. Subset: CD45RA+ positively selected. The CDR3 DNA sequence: TGCGCCAGCAGCTCAGGGCGAGGCAGGGGGGAGACCCAGTACTTC. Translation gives CASSSGRGRGETQYF.